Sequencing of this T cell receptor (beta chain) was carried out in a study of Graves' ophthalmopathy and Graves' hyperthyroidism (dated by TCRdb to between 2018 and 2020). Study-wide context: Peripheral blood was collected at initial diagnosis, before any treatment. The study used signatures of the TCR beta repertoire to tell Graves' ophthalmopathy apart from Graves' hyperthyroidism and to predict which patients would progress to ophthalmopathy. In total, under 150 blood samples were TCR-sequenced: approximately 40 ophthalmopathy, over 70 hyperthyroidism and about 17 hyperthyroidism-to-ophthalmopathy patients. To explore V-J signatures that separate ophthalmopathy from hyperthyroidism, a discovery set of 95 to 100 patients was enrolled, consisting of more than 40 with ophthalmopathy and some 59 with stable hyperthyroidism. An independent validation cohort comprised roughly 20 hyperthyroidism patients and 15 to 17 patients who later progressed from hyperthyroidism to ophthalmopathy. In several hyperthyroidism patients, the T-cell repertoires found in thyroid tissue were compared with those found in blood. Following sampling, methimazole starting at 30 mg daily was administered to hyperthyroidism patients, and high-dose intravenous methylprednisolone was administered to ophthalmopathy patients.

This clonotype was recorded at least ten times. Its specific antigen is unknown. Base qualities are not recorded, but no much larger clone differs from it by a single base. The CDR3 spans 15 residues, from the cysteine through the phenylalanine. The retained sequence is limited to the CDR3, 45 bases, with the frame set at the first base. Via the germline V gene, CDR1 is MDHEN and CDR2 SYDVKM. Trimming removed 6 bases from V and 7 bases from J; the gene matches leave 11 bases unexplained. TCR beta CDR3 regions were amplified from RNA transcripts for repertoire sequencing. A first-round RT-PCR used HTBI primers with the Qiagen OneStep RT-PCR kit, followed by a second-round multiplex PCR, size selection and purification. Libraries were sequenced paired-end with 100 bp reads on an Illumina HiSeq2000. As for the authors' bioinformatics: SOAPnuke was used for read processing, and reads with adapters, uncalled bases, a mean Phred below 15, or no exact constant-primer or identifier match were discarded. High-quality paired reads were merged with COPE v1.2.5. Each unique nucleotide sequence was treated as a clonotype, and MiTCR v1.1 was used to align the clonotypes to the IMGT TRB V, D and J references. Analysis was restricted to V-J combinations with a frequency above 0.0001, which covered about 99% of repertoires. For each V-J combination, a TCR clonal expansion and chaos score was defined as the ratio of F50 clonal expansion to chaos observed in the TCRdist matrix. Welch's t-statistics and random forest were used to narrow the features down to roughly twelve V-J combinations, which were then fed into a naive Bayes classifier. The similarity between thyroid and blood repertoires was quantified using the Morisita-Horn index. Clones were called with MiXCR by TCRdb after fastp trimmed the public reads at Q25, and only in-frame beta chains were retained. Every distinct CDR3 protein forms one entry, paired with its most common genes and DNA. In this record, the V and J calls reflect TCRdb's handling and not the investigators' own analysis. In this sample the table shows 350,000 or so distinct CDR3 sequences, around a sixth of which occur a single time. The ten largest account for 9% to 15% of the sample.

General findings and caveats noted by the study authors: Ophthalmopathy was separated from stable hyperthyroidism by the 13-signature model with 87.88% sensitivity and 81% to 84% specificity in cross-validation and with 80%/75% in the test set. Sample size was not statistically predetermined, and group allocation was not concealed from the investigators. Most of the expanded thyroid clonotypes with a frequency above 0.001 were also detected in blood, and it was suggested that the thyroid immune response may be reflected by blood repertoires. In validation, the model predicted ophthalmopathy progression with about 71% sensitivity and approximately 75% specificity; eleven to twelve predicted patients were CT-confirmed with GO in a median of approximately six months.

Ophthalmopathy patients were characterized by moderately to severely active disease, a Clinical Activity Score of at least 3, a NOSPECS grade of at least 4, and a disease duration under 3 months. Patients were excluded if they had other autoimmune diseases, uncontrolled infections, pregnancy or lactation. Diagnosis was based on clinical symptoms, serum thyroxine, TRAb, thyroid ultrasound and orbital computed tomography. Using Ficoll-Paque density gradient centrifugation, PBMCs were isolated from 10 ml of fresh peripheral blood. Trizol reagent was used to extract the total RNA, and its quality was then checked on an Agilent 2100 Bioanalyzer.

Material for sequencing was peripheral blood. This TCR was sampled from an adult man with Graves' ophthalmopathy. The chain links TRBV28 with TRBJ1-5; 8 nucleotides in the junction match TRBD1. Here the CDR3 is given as CASRSQGVRGQPQHF. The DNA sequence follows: TGTGCCAGCAGGTCACAGGGGGTACGGGGACAGCCCCAGCATTTT. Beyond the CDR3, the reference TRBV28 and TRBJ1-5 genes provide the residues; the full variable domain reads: DVKVTQSSRYLVKRTGEKVFLECVQDMDHENMFWYRQDPGLGLRLIYFSYDVKMKEKGDIPEGYSVSREKKERFSLILESASTNQTSMYLCASRSQGVRGQPQHFGDGTRLSIL.